This paragraph reports one TCR beta chain. These data come from a study of T cell responses to AZD1222 COVID-19 vaccine. V trimming: 6 bases; J trimming: 5 bases; junction bases outside the gene matches: 8. This CDR3 comprises 14 residues. Germline assignment: CDR1 MNHEY and CDR2 SVGAGI. Method: immunoSEQ multiplex PCR; TCRdb's copy keeps in-frame clones and lacks some. There are more than 120,000 clones in the sample; approximately 94% occur only once, and roughly 4.9% lies in the top ten. The input for sequencing was peripheral blood, taken on day 0 of AZD1222 vaccination. The chain uses TRBV6-5 and TRBJ1-2; 8 bases line up with TRBD1. The clonotype comes from an adult in good health. The CDR3 DNA reads as TGTGCCAGCAGACCTCAGGGGGCGCGGTATGGCTACACCTTC. Protein sequence: CASRPQGARYGYTF.